The clone carrying this T cell receptor (beta chain) was seen a handful of times. As yet, its antigen is unknown. Primers used in a second PCR of roughly 7 to 12 cycles were a sample-barcoded 5' primer and a J-beta primer mix. Each CDR3 protein is one row after TCRdb ran MiXCR on the 5' RACE reads. Of 1,100,000 or so distinct CDR3 sequences detected, 45% appear once; the ten largest clones hold 18%. Per sample, extraction of total RNA gave at least 6 micrograms in every case. The CDR3 contains 14 residues. Trimming cost V 3 bases and J 5 bases, with 12 bases left between them. The germline V gene has CDR1 KGHDR and CDR2 SFDVKD. These data belong to a study of blood T cells in healthy people across ages. Study observations and caveats: Researchers deemed the diversity estimates from one million T cells underestimates. The unknown donor CMV status may have confounded expanded clonotype changes. Older individuals had lower TCR beta diversity per million T cells (the decline was roughly linear).

The genes are TRBV24-1 and TRBJ2-5; D perhaps matches TRBD2 (5 bases). This clonotype was sampled from an older woman in good health. Sequencing input: blood. The CDR3: CATSDRGVEETQYF. The CDR3 DNA is TGTGCCACCAGTGATCGGGGAGTCGAGGAGACCCAGTACTTC.